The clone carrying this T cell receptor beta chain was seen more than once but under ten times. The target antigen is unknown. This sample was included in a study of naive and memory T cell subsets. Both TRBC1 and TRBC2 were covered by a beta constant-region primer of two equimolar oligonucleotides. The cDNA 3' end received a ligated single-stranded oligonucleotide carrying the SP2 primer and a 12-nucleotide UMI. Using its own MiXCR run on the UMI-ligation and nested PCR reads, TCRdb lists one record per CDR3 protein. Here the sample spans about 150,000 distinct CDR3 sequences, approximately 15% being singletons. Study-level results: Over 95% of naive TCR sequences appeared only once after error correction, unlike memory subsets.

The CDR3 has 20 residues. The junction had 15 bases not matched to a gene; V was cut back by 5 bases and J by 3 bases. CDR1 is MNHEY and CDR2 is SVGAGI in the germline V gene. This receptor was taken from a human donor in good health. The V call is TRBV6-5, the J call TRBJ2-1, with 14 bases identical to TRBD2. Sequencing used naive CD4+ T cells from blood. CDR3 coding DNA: TGTGCCAGCAGTCCGCAACCGGGACTAGCGGGAGAGGGGGGCTACAATGAGCAGTTCTTC. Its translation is CASSPQPGLAGEGGYNEQFF.